Below, 7 T cell receptor beta chains from the same sample are listed, as sequenced in a study of cytomegalovirus exposure and HLA in healthy donors. Use of 60 Vbeta and 13 Jbeta primers characterized the PCR. Only in-frame clones appear in the TCRdb table, and some are missing; sequencing was by immunoSEQ multiplex PCR. The sample carries under 150,000 clones, 65% to 75% recorded once. Sequencing input: PBMCs. These receptors all come from a man aged 60-69 years in good health and CMV-seronegative.

The chain employs TRBV5-4 and TRBJ1-1, with TRBD1 matching 7 bases. Germline lookup yields CDR1 SGHNT and CDR2 YYREEE (reference sequence). Trimming at V came to 3 bases and at J to 3 bases, leaving 17 bases not matched to a gene. The CDR3 runs 18 residues. This CDR3 reads CASSSDRQGRTTHTEAFF. Written as DNA, the CDR3 is TGTGCCAGCAGCTCAGACAGACAGGGACGAACAACACACACTGAAGCTTTCTTT.

CDR3 in amino acids: CASSPTLSGSSPNEQFF. CDR3 coding DNA: TGTGCCAGCAGCCCCACCCTTAGCGGTAGTTCCCCCAATGAGCAGTTCTTC. This sequence joins TRBV7-3 and TRBJ2-1, with a tentative D call TRBD2 (6 bases). CDR3 length: 17 residues. Trimming cost V 5 bases and J 6 bases, with 23 bases left between them. The germline V gene has CDR1 SGHTA and CDR2 FQGTGA.

The chain combines TRBV19 with TRBJ2-2; 8 nucleotides align to TRBD2. V lost 6 bases, J lost 4 bases, and 22 bases stayed unmatched. CDR3 size: 20 residues. Germline values: CDR1 LNHDA, CDR2 SQIVND (reference sequence). CDR3 protein: CASSPDGGGVPWSATGELFF. The CDR3 DNA reads TGTGCCAGTAGCCCCGACGGGGGGGGCGTCCCGTGGTCGGCCACCGGGGAGCTGTTTTTT.

The chain carries TRBV10-3 and TRBJ1-1; D possibly corresponds to TRBD1 (5 bases). The CDR3 extends over 13 amino acids. Germline CDR1 ENHRY, CDR2 SYGVKD. The V end was cut by 6 bases, the J end by 7 bases, with 15 bases between. Here the CDR3 reads CAIRSGGSFEAFF. As DNA, the CDR3 is TGTGCCATCAGATCGGGGGGGAGTTTTGAAGCTTTCTTT.

This clone was found a few times. The chain combines TRBV6-1 with TRBJ1-1, with D possibly TRBD1 on 5 matching bases. The CDR3 loop spans 13 amino acids. Per the germline V gene, CDR1 is MNHNS and CDR2 is SASEGT. Trimming left V 11 bases short and J 3 bases short, with 16 bases between. The CDR3 loop reads CAGGAWEDTEAFF. The CDR3, as DNA: TGTGCCGGTGGGGCCTGGGAGGACACTGAAGCTTTCTTT.

V gene TRBV18 combines with J gene TRBJ2-1; TRBD2 matches at 11 bases. The CDR3 has 17 amino acids. Germline loops: CDR1 KGHSH, CDR2 LQKENI. V shed 5 bases and J 0 bases; nucleotides not matched to a gene: 6. The CDR3 is CASSKTSGKSSYNEQFF. CDR3 nucleotide sequence: TGTGCCAGCTCAAAGACTAGCGGGAAGAGCTCCTACAATGAGCAGTTCTTC.

The chain carries TRBV29-1 and TRBJ2-3, with 7 bases aligning to TRBD2. Germline-derived CDR1 and CDR2 are SQVTM and ANQGSEA. Trimming at V came to 8 bases and at J to 1 base, leaving 9 bases not matched to a gene. The CDR3 is 14 residues long. The CDR3 loop is CSLTELARTDTQYF. CDR3 sequence (DNA): TGCAGCCTTACTGAACTAGCGCGCACAGATACGCAGTATTTT.